This T cell receptor (beta chain) was identified in a study of control samples from healthy donors and cancer patients. In germline, CDR1 is SEHNR, CDR2 FQNEAQ (reference sequence). This CDR3 is built from 14 residues. Trimming took 4 bases from V and 5 from J, leaving 11 bases between them. Clones were read by immunoSEQ multiplex PCR, and TCRdb kept only the in-frame ones, dropping some. The top ten hold 1.1% to 1.5% of the sample, which has 150,000 to 200,000 clones, 85% to 90% seen once. The sequenced material came from blood. This clonotype was obtained from a woman in her 50s in good health. V gene TRBV7-9 combines with J gene TRBJ1-4; TRBD1 might be the D (6 bases). This CDR3 reads CASSWGPENEKLFF. The DNA of the CDR3 is TGTGCCAGCAGCTGGGGGCCAGAAAATGAAAAACTGTTTTTT.